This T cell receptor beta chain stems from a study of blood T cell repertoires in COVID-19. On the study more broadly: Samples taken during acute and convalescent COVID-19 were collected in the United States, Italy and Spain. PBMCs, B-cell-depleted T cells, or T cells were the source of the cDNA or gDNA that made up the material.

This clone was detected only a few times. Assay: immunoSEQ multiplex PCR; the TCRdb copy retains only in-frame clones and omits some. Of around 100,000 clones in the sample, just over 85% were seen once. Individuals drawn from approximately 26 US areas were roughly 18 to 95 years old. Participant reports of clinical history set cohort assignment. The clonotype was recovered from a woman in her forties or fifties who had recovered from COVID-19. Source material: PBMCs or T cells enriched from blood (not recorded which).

The CDR3 is CASSLPRTGGGSTEAFF. CDR3 nucleotides: TGTGCCAGCAGTTTACCGAGGACAGGGGGCGGGAGCACTGAAGCTTTCTTT. This chain uses TRBV28 with TRBJ1-1; 11 bases are a match to TRBD1. The CDR3 is made up of 17 amino acids. CDR1 is MDHEN and CDR2 is SYDVKM in the germline V gene. After removal of 2 bases from V and 4 bases from J, the junction contained 9 bases not matched to a gene.